This record concerns one T cell receptor (beta chain) sequence. The sample comes from a study of tumor-infiltrating lymphocytes in oesophageal squamous cell carcinoma. J lost 7 bases, V lost 6 bases, and 9 bases had no gene match. Germline values: CDR1 LNHNV, CDR2 YYDKDF (reference sequence). The CDR3 runs 14 residues. TCRdb re-derived calls from the PCR reads in MiXCR, one entry per CDR3 protein. The sample records 7,100 or so distinct CDR3 sequences, around a sixth being singletons. The sample consisted of blood. The receptor was isolated from a male donor with esophageal squamous cell carcinoma. This rearrangement joins TRBV15 to TRBJ2-7, with 10 bases fitting TRBD2. CDR3 in DNA: TGTGCCACCAGGCAGCGGGGGGGTTACAATGAGCAGTACTTC. Its translation is CATRQRGGYNEQYF.